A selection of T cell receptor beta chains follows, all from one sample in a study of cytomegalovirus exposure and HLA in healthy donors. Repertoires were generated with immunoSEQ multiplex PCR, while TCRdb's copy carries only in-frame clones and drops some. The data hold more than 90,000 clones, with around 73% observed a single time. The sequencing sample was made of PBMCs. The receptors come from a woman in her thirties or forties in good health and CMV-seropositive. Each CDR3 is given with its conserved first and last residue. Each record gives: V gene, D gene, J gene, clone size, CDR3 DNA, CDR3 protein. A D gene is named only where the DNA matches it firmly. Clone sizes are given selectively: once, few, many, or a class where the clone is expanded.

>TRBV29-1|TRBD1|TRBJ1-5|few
TGCAGCGCTGGGACAGCTAATCAGCCCCAGCATTTT
CSAGTANQPQHF
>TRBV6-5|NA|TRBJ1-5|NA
TGTGCCAGCAGTTACCCGGCGGGGCCCCAGCATTTT
CASSYPAGPQHF
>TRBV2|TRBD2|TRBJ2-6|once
TGTGCCAGCAGTGAAAGGCTAGGGGGACTAGCGGGTCCCGTACTCTCTGGGGCCAACGTCCTGACTTTC
CASSERLGGLAGPVLSGANVLTF
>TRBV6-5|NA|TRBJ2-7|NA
TGTGCCAGCCAAACCCATTCGGGCGAGCAGTACTTC
CASQTHSGEQYF
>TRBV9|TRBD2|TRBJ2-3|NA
TGTGCCAGCAGCGTAGAAGCGGGACCCACCCAGTATTTT
CASSVEAGPTQYF
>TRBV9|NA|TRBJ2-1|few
TGTGCCAGCAGCGGCGGGTGGAATGAGCAGTTCTTC
CASSGGWNEQFF
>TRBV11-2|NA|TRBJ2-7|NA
TGTGCCAGCAGCCCCGAAGCGGAATCCTACGAGCAGTACTTC
CASSPEAESYEQYF
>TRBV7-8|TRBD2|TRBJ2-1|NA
TGTGCCAGCAGCCCACCCTTGAGGATTAGCGGGAGCTCTGGTGAGCAGTTCTTC
CASSPPLRISGSSGEQFF
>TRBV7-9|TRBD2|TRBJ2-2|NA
TGTGCCAGCAGCTTAACTCGACTAGCGGGAGGACGACCCGGGGAGCTGTTTTTT
CASSLTRLAGGRPGELFF
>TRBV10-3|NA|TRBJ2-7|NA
TGTGCCATCAGTGAGGAGAGAGCCTACGAGCAGTACTTC
CAISEERAYEQYF
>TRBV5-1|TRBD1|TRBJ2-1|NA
TGCGCCAGCTCGGTGACAGGGTGGACAAATGAGCAGTTCTTC
CASSVTGWTNEQFF
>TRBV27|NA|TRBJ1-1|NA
TGTGCCAGCCGATCAGGGGCAGGGAGCACTGAAGCTTTCTTT
CASRSGAGSTEAFF
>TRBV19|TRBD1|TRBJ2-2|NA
TGTGCCAGTAAGGGGACAGGGGGCGACGGGGAGCTGTTTTTT
CASKGTGGDGELFF
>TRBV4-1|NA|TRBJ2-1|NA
TGCGCCAGCAGCCAGCTCGGACTAACCTACAATGAGCAGTTCTTC
CASSQLGLTYNEQFF
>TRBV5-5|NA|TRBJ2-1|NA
TGTGCCAGCAGCTTCCTCAATGAGCAGTTCTTC
CASSFLNEQFF
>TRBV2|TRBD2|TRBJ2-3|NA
TGTGCCACCTCTAGCGGGTTCACAGATACGCAGTATTTT
CATSSGFTDTQYF